Sequencing of this T cell receptor (beta chain) was carried out in a study of blood T cell repertoires in COVID-19. A remark on this clone: The identical CDR3 is also encoded by other nucleotide sequences in the sample.

Per the original data handling: Scientists estimated how many nucleated cells there were by amplifying reference gene primers. Repertoires were generated with immunoSEQ multiplex PCR, while TCRdb's copy carries only in-frame clones and drops some. That table furnishes V, J and clone size, whereas the DNA furnished D and trimming. The sample consists of tens of thousands of clones, 90% of them appearing once. The CDR3 is 16 residues long. Germline loops: CDR1 SGDLS, CDR2 YYNGEE. V dropped 0 bases and J dropped 4; count of bases not matched to a gene: 7. V is TRBV9 and J is TRBJ1-3; TRBD1 matches at 7 bases. Specimen: peripheral blood. The sequence derives from a woman of 80 years or more with acute or convalescent COVID-19. CDR3 region: CASSVATGEAGNTIYF. The DNA of the CDR3 is TGTGCCAGCAGCGTAGCTACAGGGGAGGCCGGAAACACCATATATTTT.